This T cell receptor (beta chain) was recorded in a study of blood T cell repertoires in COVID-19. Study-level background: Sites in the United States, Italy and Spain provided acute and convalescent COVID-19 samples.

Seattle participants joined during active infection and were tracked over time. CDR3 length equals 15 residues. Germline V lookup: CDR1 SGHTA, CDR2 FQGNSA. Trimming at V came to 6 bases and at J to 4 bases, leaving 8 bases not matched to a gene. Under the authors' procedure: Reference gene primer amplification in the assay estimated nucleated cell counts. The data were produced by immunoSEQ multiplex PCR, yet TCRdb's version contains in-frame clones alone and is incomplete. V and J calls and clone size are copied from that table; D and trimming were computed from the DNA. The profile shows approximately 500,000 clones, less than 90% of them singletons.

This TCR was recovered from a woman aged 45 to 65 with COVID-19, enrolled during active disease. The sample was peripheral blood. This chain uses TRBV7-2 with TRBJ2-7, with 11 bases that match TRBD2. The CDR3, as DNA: TGTGCCAGCAGTTCCAGACTAGCGGGGAGTTACGAGCAGTACTTC. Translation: CASSSRLAGSYEQYF.